These 9 T cell receptor beta chains originate from one sample sequenced in a study of cytomegalovirus exposure and HLA in healthy donors. 60 Vbeta and 13 Jbeta primers were used in PCR. TCRdb's copy holds only in-frame clones and misses some; the assay was immunoSEQ multiplex PCR. Of about 160,000 clones in the sample, less than 85% are singletons; the top ten hold 1%. Sequenced: PBMCs. These receptor sequences come from a boy between 2 and 10 years old in good health and CMV-seronegative.

DNA for the CDR3: TGCGCCAGCAGCGACAGCTCCTACGAGCAGTACTTC. It is translated as CASSDSSYEQYF. The chain recombines TRBV5-1 with TRBJ2-7, with D possibly TRBD1 on 5 matching bases. Germline-derived CDR1 and CDR2 are SGHRS and YFSETQ. Trimming pared 4 bases from V and 0 bases from J, leaving 5 bases between. CDR3 size: 12 residues.

A note on this clone: Distinct nucleotide sequences in the sample also encode this CDR3. V is TRBV20-1 and J is TRBJ2-7, with no clear D. V lost 3 bases, J lost 3 bases, and 6 bases lay in between. The length of the CDR3 is 11 residues. CDR1 DFQATT and CDR2 SNEGSKA come from the germline V gene (reference sequence). CDR3 DNA: TGCAGTGCTAGTCGCGGCTACGAGCAGTACTTC. Protein: CSASRGYEQYF.

The J gene is TRBJ1-1, the V gene TRBV5-5; weak D call: TRBD1 (6 bases). Trimming cost V 5 bases and J 8 bases, with 16 bases left between them. The germline V gene has CDR1 SGHKS and CDR2 YYEKEE (reference sequence). The CDR3 covers 13 residues. The DNA for the CDR3 is TGTGCCAGCAGTCATACTACCGGGACAGAAGCTTTCTTT. Translated, it gives CASSHTTGTEAFF. Combining the CDR3 with reference TRBV5-5 and TRBJ1-1 gives the whole variable domain DAGVTQSPTHLIKTRGQQVTLRCSPISGHKSVSWYQQVLGQGPQFIFQYYEKEERGRGNFPDRFSARQFPNYSSELNVNALLLGDSALYLCASSHTTGTEAFFGQGTRLTVV.

The chain recombines TRBV19 with TRBJ2-5, with TRBD2 matching 9 bases. The CDR3 totals 12 residues. Germline lookup yields CDR1 LNHDA and CDR2 SQIVND (reference sequence). The V gene end was trimmed by 11 bases and the J gene end by 5 bases; junction bases not matched to a gene: 6. The CDR3 here is CAVGTSIETQYF. The CDR3 nucleotides are TGTGCCGTCGGGACTAGCATTGAGACCCAGTACTTC. Full variable domain (outside the CDR3, taken from reference TRBV19 and TRBJ2-5): DGGITQSPKYLFRKEGQNVTLSCEQNLNHDAMYWYRQDPGQGLRLIYYSQIVNDFQKGDIAEGYSVSREKKESFPLTVTSAQKNPTAFYLCAVGTSIETQYFGPGTRLLVL.

The CDR3 DNA reads as TGTGCCATCAGTGTTCAGAAAAGGACAGCAACTTCTAACTATGGCTACACCTTC. Translating gives CAISVQKRTATSNYGYTF. The chain couples TRBV10-3 to TRBJ1-2, with a weak D call TRBD1 (6 bases). In germline, CDR1 is ENHRY, CDR2 SYGVKD. The CDR3 has 18 amino acids. The ends were cut back, 4 bases at V and 0 bases at J, with 21 bases in the middle.

This clone was seen just once. Other DNA sequences in this specimen translate into the identical CDR3. The chain is built from TRBV5-1 and TRBJ2-5; D is unclear. The V gene lost 2 bases and the J gene lost 2 bases, with 10 bases spanning the gap. CDR3 length equals 14 residues. Germline V gives CDR1 SGHRS, CDR2 YFSETQ. The chain's CDR3 is CASSLSQAQETQYF. In DNA, the CDR3 is TGCGCCAGCAGCTTATCCCAGGCTCAAGAGACCCAGTACTTC.

CDR3 region: CASSFNGGATKNIQYF. CDR3 bases: TGTGCCAGCAGCTTCAACGGGGGGGCGACCAAAAACATTCAGTACTTC. The genes are TRBV5-4 and TRBJ2-4; 8 bases align to TRBD2. This CDR3 contains 16 residues. After removal of 2 bases from V and 2 bases from J, the junction contained 6 bases not matched to a gene. Per germline, CDR1 SGHNT and CDR2 YYREEE (reference sequence).

The rearrangement uses TRBV5-1 and TRBJ1-5; D not certain. The CDR3 runs 14 residues. Trimming removed 2 bases at V and 3 bases at J, with 9 bases between. CDR1 is SGHRS, CDR2 YFSETQ, per germline. This CDR3 reads CASSLGLDNQPQHF. In DNA, the CDR3 is TGCGCCAGCAGCTTAGGACTTGACAATCAGCCCCAGCATTTT. The entire variable domain, with the rest obtained from reference TRBV5-1 and TRBJ1-5, is as follows: KAGVTQTPRYLIKTRGQQVTLSCSPISGHRSVSWYQQTPGQGLQFLFEYFSETQRNKGNFPGRFSGRQFSNSRSEMNVSTLELGDSALYLCASSLGLDNQPQHFGDGTRLSIL.

This clone was observed a handful of times. J is TRBJ2-1 and V is TRBV10-1; D is uncertain. V was shortened by 4 bases and J by 9 bases, with 13 bases between the two germline ends. Germline V gives CDR1 WNHNN, CDR2 SYGVQD (reference sequence). This CDR3 region has 13 residues. CDR3 loop: CASSGRFLGEQFF. CDR3 sequence (DNA): TGCGCCAGCAGTGGCCGGTTCCTAGGTGAGCAGTTCTTC.